This TCR beta chain appears in the sequencing data of a study of graft-versus-host responses after intestinal transplantation. Across the whole study: Multivisceral, liver-intestinal, or isolated intestinal grafts were transplanted into recipients.

About this clone: Its antigen is undetermined.

Sequenced by immunoSEQ multiplex PCR; TCRdb stores in-frame clones only, minus some. The repertoire holds 50,000 to 80,000 clones, 90% to 95% seen once, with around 1.7% in the top ten. Germline CDR1 is MNHEY and CDR2 is SMNVEV (reference sequence). The CDR3 runs to 16 residues. V trimming: 2 bases; J trimming: 9 bases; junction bases outside the gene matches: 11. This receptor was taken from a human donor who was the organ donor for an intestinal transplant. The sample was unstimulated CD8+ T cells sorted from spleen or lymph node cells, taken before transplant. The chain combines TRBV27 with TRBJ2-1; 9 bases line up with TRBD2. The CDR3, as DNA: TGTGCCAGCAGTTTAGATCCGGGACTAGCAGTTGGTGAGCAGTTCTTC. It is translated as CASSLDPGLAVGEQFF.